This T cell receptor (beta chain) was captured by sequencing in a study of regulatory T cells in long-lasting Graves disease (dated by TCRdb to about 2021). With regard to the full study: Antithyroid drugs had been taken for less than 3 months by newly diagnosed Graves' disease patients. The study was registered as a clinical trial and conducted in China. Persistent Graves' disease patients were compared with newly diagnosed Graves' disease patients by peripheral blood TCR sequencing and RNA sequencing. TCR sequencing covered around 13 persistent and roughly 20 newly diagnosed Graves' disease patients, around 35 samples in total. The paper as a whole reports these results and caveats: Preferential use of TRBV28, TRBJ1-2 and TRBJ2-5 was observed in persistent disease, whereas TRBV20-1 and TRBJ2-1 were favored in newly diagnosed disease. Compared with newly diagnosed patients, persistent Graves' disease patients had lower TCR Shannon entropy and fewer highly expanded clones, which suggests clonal expansion. Peripheral blood alone was examined, since thyroid tissue, which constituted the primary lesion, could not be accessed. Persistent patients shared more public clonotypes among themselves (around 2,700) than newly diagnosed patients did (about 900). Sequencing and analysis were restricted to the TCR beta chain. The authors acknowledged the small sample size as a limitation that may reduce accuracy.

Interpreted using the paper, the time point label stands for: newly diagnosed GD, antithyroid drugs for less than 3 months. For both TCR sequencing and RNA sequencing, RNA was extracted from PBMCs using TRIzol. The diagnosis of Graves' disease was made according to American Thyroid Association guidelines. Recruitment of patients was carried out at an endocrinology department in Xi'an, China. Each patient gave approximately 8.8 milliliters of peripheral blood, collected in an EDTA anticoagulant tube. PBMCs were isolated by Ficoll Paque Plus density gradient separation without further T cell sorting. An Agilent 2100 Bioanalyzer and agarose gel were used to check RNA quality, and a NanoDrop 2000 was used to measure RNA concentration. This clonotype has a count of ten or more. What antigen it recognizes has not been identified. Base qualities are missing; no much larger clone stands one base away. Libraries came from multiplex PCR. The reads were generated on an Illumina HiSeq 4000. iRepertoire HTBI primers and Arm-PCR amplification of CDR3 regions were used to construct TCR beta libraries. PCR products were gel purified before sequencing. The original pipeline was this. Gene usage analysis of CDR3 amino acid clonotypes relied on the roughly 58 TRBV and about 15 TRBJ segments identified across samples. COPE and FqMerger were used to merge the filtered high-quality paired reads into contigs. BLAST was used to align contigs to IMGT TRBV, TRBD and TRBJ reference genes, and CDR3 was defined according to IMGT. Highly expanded clones were defined as clonotypes with a frequency above 0.1%. Repertoire diversity was measured by Shannon entropy, and V-J evenness by the Gini coefficient. Public clonotypes were defined as clonotypes shared by more than one individual. TCRdb took the public reads, trimmed them with fastp at Q25, ran MiXCR for clone calling and kept in-frame beta chains. Entries that share a CDR3 protein sequence are merged under the most common genes and DNA. The V and J calls were determined by TCRdb, not by the authors. The sample contains 350,000 to 400,000 distinct CDR3 sequences, 15% of them found a single time. The leading ten clones occupy about 20% of the sample.

The junction carries 13 bases between V and J, which are trimmed by 5 bases and 5 bases respectively. The CDR3 covers 14 residues, taking in both the cysteine and the phenylalanine. CDR3 DNA is the only sequence kept; it has 42 bases, read in frame from the first base. Sequenced material: peripheral blood mononuclear cells (PBMCs), taken at new diagnosis, from a patient treated with antithyroid drugs. The chain joins TRBV12-3 or TRBV12-4 to TRBJ2-1; possibly the D gene is TRBD2, per 6 matching bases. The source is a female donor with Graves disease. The DNA sequence is TGTGCCAGCAGTCCCTCCGGGGGAAACAATGAGCAGTTCTTC. Its translation reads: CASSPSGGNNEQFF.